The 10 T cell receptor beta chains given below trace back to one sample, sequenced in a study of shared clonotypes between healthy human individuals (dated by TCRdb to the early 2020s). CD8 naive samples were CD45RO-negative cells positively selected for CCR7, giving a CD45RA+CCR7+ population that excluded TemRA cells. Libraries were built with the immunoSEQ multiplex PCR assay. TCRdb mirrors the immuneACCESS table, restricted to in-frame sequences. Some clones are absent from its copies; in checked studies, under half trace to an unresolved V gene, and the reason for the others is unknown. This sample lists some 2.1 million clones; roughly 95% were detected once. Less than 2% of the sample goes to the ten largest clones. The specimen was naive CD8+ T cells from PBMCs. Taken with the paper, the label for cell subset or site translates to: CD45RA+CCR7+. These receptor sequences come from a man younger than 35 in good health. Some clones in this sample may be carry-over from other donors' samples.

The chain employs TRBV11-2 and TRBJ2-2; 8 nucleotides line up with TRBD2. CDR1 is SGHAT, CDR2 FQNNGV, per germline. The CDR3 is 17 amino acids. V dropped 4 bases and J dropped 5; count of bases not matched to a gene: 12. CDR3 in amino acids: CASSSLVLLAVTGELFF. As DNA, the CDR3 is TGTGCCAGCAGCTCATTAGTTTTACTAGCGGTTACCGGGGAGCTGTTTTTT.

This clone was observed a single time. The chain is built from TRBV5-1 and TRBJ2-1; tentatively, D is TRBD1 (6 bases). This CDR3 region has 14 residues. The V gene's germline CDR1 is SGHRS and CDR2 YFSETQ. Trimming pared 5 bases from V and 9 bases from J, leaving 18 bases between. This chain's CDR3 is CASRQGSHNIEQFF. The CDR3 DNA follows: TGCGCCAGCAGACAGGGAAGTCACAATATTGAGCAGTTCTTC.

A word on this clone: Other DNA sequences in the sample encode the same CDR3. The genes are TRBV27 and TRBJ1-2; unclear D gene. The V gene's germline CDR1 is MNHEY and CDR2 SMNVEV (reference sequence). The germline V and J ends were trimmed by 3 bases and 0 bases, with 5 bases remaining between them. The CDR3 runs 13 residues. CDR3 DNA: TGTGCCAGCAGTTTCGGATCTAACTATGGCTACACCTTC. It is translated as CASSFGSNYGYTF.

This chain links TRBV6-5 with TRBJ2-7, with D possibly being TRBD1 or TRBD2 (6 bases each). This CDR3 has 14 residues. Germline assignment: CDR1 MNHEY and CDR2 SVGAGI. V was cut by 7 bases and J by 2 bases, with 15 bases left in between. CDR3 amino acids: CASTHRGQTYEQYF. The DNA of the CDR3 is TGTGCCAGCACTCATCGGGGGCAAACCTACGAGCAGTACTTC.

The chain recombines TRBV27 with TRBJ2-7; D unresolved. The V end lost 0 bases, the J end lost 4 bases, and 7 bases lay between the germline ends. This CDR3 has 13 amino acids. The germline V gene has CDR1 MNHEY and CDR2 SMNVEV (reference sequence). CDR3 amino acids: CASSLSPHYEQYF. DNA for the CDR3: TGTGCCAGCAGTTTATCGCCCCATTACGAGCAGTACTTC.

This chain connects TRBV19 to TRBJ1-1; possibly TRBD1 for D (6 bases). Trimming took off 7 bases at V and 5 bases at J, with 20 bases between the two ends. The CDR3 consists of 15 residues. CDR1 and CDR2 (germline): LNHDA, SQIVND (reference sequence). CDR3 region: CASNLFAGVWTEAFF. In DNA form, the CDR3 reads TGTGCCAGTAATTTGTTTGCAGGGGTGTGGACTGAAGCTTTCTTT. The whole variable domain, filled in from reference TRBV19 and TRBJ1-1, reads DGGITQSPKYLFRKEGQNVTLSCEQNLNHDAMYWYRQDPGQGLRLIYYSQIVNDFQKGDIAEGYSVSREKKESFPLTVTSAQKNPTAFYLCASNLFAGVWTEAFFGQGTRLTVV.

The V and J genes are TRBV4-1 and TRBJ2-5; D is possibly TRBD2 (7 bases). Germline CDR1 MGHRA, CDR2 YSYEKL. V was cut by 4 bases and J by 5 bases, with 17 bases left in between. The CDR3 runs to 15 residues. As DNA, the CDR3 is TGCGCCAGCAGCCCGCTTGCGGGGGCGGGGGAGACCCAGTACTTC. It translates to CASSPLAGAGETQYF.

With regard to this clone: Other DNA sequences within the sample encode an identical CDR3. The chain carries TRBV15 and TRBJ1-2, with D unresolved. This CDR3 comprises 11 residues. CDR1 is LNHNV, CDR2 YYDKDF, per germline (reference sequence). Trimming took 3 bases from V and 4 from J, leaving 3 bases between them. The CDR3 nucleotides read TGTGCCACCAGCAGCTTCTATGGCTACACCTTC. Translated: CATSSFYGYTF.

Written as DNA, the CDR3 is TGCGCCAGCAGCCAGCTTGGGGGTGGAGGCAATCAGCCCCAGCATTTT. As protein: CASSQLGGGGNQPQHF. The chain is built from TRBV4-1 and TRBJ1-5; maybe TRBD1 (5 bases). This CDR3 has 16 amino acids. The V end was cut by 3 bases, the J end by 2 bases, with 14 bases between. Germline CDR1 and CDR2: MGHRA and YSYEKL.

Of note for this clone: In the same sample, other DNA sequences code for this CDR3. The V call is TRBV13, the J call TRBJ2-2, with no clear D. Germline CDR1 reads PRHDT; CDR2 reads FYEKMQ (reference sequence). The CDR3 spans 13 residues. Trimming cost V 3 bases and J 1 base, with 3 bases left between them. The CDR3, as DNA: TGTGCCAGCAGCTTGGGGAACACCGGGGAGCTGTTTTTT. It specifies CASSLGNTGELFF.